One sample yielded the 21 T cell receptor beta chains listed below, sequenced in a study of blood T cell repertoires in COVID-19. Repertoires were generated with immunoSEQ multiplex PCR, while TCRdb's copy carries only in-frame clones and drops some. The table has some 100,000 clones, about 90% seen once. The sequenced sample was peripheral blood. The receptors were gathered from a human donor in a cohort sampled during active COVID-19.

The chain links TRBV6-1 to TRBJ1-2, with no clear D. Germline V CDR1 and CDR2: MNHNS, SASEGT. There are 12 residues in the CDR3. Trimming stripped 3 bases from V and 5 bases from J, with 7 bases between. The CDR3 DNA reads as TGTGCCAGCAGTGAGAGGATTTATGGCTACACCTTC. This sequence encodes CASSERIYGYTF.

The J gene is TRBJ2-1, the V gene TRBV21-1; the listed D gene, TRBD2, was not tested against the DNA. TRBV21-1 is a recognized pseudogene. CDR3 length equals 19 residues. The CDR3 region has the DNA TGTGCCAGCGGGACCCCGGGACTAGCGGGGCCTGACTCCTACAATGAGCAGTTCTTC. Its translation: CASGTPGLAGPDSYNEQFF.

This clone appeared a few times. The chain combines TRBV29-1 with TRBJ2-7, with 13 nucleotides matching TRBD2. Germline V gene lookup returns CDR1 SQVTM and CDR2 ANQGSEA. This CDR3 is 16 amino acids long. V shed 4 bases, J shed 0 bases, and the junction held 6 bases outside the gene matches. The CDR3 region is CSVGTSGGRSSYEQYF. The DNA of the CDR3 is TGCAGCGTTGGGACTAGCGGGGGCCGAAGCTCCTACGAGCAGTACTTC.

The chain is built from TRBV28 and TRBJ2-6; the match to TRBD1 covers 8 bases. Per germline, CDR1 MDHEN and CDR2 SYDVKM. Unmatched junction bases numbered 7, after V lost 7 bases and J lost 2 bases. The CDR3 is 16 residues long. The DNA of the CDR3 is TGTGCCAGCACGGACAGGGCCAGGACTGGGGCCAACGTCCTGACTTTC. This codes for CASTDRARTGANVLTF.

This clone appeared a single time. The gene calls are TRBV18 and TRBJ2-7; 10 positions agree with TRBD2. The length of the CDR3 is 16 residues. Per germline, CDR1 KGHSH and CDR2 LQKENI. Germline trimming cut 4 bases from V and 2 bases from J; bases unmatched to any gene: 8. The CDR3 loop reads CASSQGSGGGAYEQYF. CDR3 nucleotides: TGTGCCAGCTCACAGGGAAGCGGGGGGGGAGCCTACGAGCAGTACTTC.

This sequence joins TRBV30 and TRBJ1-5; 7 nucleotides agree with TRBD1. V was clipped by 3 bases and J by 7 bases; unmatched bases: 6. The germline CDR1 and CDR2 sequences are GTSNPN and SVGIG (reference sequence). The CDR3 consists of 13 residues. The CDR3 protein is CAWRRDSSQPQHF. The CDR3 DNA reads TGTGCCTGGAGGAGGGACAGTAGCCAGCCCCAGCATTTT.

This clone was picked up one time. V gene TRBV14 combines with J gene TRBJ2-2; 8 positions match TRBD1. The germline gives CDR1 SGHDN, CDR2 FVKESK. The CDR3 is 16 residues long. Unmatched junction bases numbered 3, after V lost 1 base and J lost 2 bases. CDR3 coding DNA: TGTGCCAGCAGCCAAGTGGGACAGGAAAACACCGGGGAGCTGTTTTTT. Its protein product is CASSQVGQENTGELFF.

J is TRBJ1-5 and V is TRBV6-5, with D hard to call. There are 15 residues in the CDR3. Germline values: CDR1 MNHEY, CDR2 SVGAGI. Trimming removed 0 bases at V and 1 base at J, with 7 bases between. The DNA for the CDR3 is TGTGCCAGCAGTTACTCGCTTCAGAGCAATCAGCCCCAGCATTTT. It is translated as CASSYSLQSNQPQHF.

The chain couples TRBV30 to TRBJ2-7; 7 bases map to TRBD1. Trimming took 6 bases from V and 0 from J; bases not matched to a gene: 8. Germline CDR1 GTSNPN, CDR2 SVGIG (reference sequence). CDR3 length: 14 amino acids. The CDR3 coding sequence is TGTGCCTGTTACAGGGGCTCTGCCTCCTACGAGCAGTACTTC. Protein product: CACYRGSASYEQYF.

The chain carries TRBV4-1 and TRBJ2-7; 8 bases are a match to TRBD1. V lost 2 bases to trimming and J lost 5 bases; unmatched junction nucleotides: 8. Germline values: CDR1 MGHRA, CDR2 YSYEKL. The CDR3 length is 15 residues. The CDR3 reads CASSQRQGTNHEQYF. The CDR3 DNA reads TGCGCCAGCAGCCAAAGACAGGGGACGAACCACGAGCAGTACTTC.

The chain uses TRBV28 and TRBJ1-4; 8 bases map to TRBD1. The junction had 11 bases not matched to a gene; V was cut back by 3 bases and J by 8 bases. This CDR3 region has 16 residues. CDR1 MDHEN and CDR2 SYDVKM come from the germline V gene. CDR3 nucleotide sequence: TGTGCCAGCAGTTTGTGGCAGGGGGCGTTTGGAGAAAAACTGTTTTTT. It yields the protein CASSLWQGAFGEKLFF.

This clone was observed at least ten times. An end of the junction differs from the germline gene, which may be a read error. The chain combines TRBV4-1 with TRBJ1-2; D unresolved. The CDR3 is 14 residues long. CDR1 and CDR2 from the germline V gene are MGHRA and YSYEKL. CDR3 in DNA: TGCGCCAGCAGCCAAGCAGTTAATCTTGGGCGCCGGCCCTTC. Translation: CASSQAVNLGRRPF.

This clone was counted only a few times. V gene TRBV7-7 combines with J gene TRBJ2-5; 9 nucleotides agree with TRBD1. CDR3 length: 17 amino acids. Germline CDR1 reads SSHAT; CDR2 reads FNYEAQ (reference sequence). Unmatched junction bases numbered 12, after V lost 2 bases and J lost 5 bases. The CDR3 DNA reads TGTGCCAGCAGCTTATTTCCATCACAGGGGGCCTACGAGACCCAGTACTTC. It codes for CASSLFPSQGAYETQYF.

This chain uses TRBV29-1 with TRBJ1-2; D might be TRBD1 (6 bases). This CDR3 has 14 residues. CDR1 is SQVTM and CDR2 is ANQGSEA in the germline V gene. Trimming removed 5 bases at V and 7 bases at J, with 20 bases between. Here the CDR3 DNA reads TGCAGCGTTCTGGAACAGGGATTTTCCGGTGGCTACACCTTC. Translated, it gives CSVLEQGFSGGYTF. The full variable domain, with the rest looked up from reference TRBV29-1 and TRBJ1-2, is SAVISQKPSRDICQRGTSLTIQCQVDSQVTMMFWYRQQPGQSLTLIATANQGSEATYESGFVIDKFPISRPNLTFSTLTVSNMSPEDSSIYLCSVLEQGFSGGYTFGSGTRLTVV.

This CDR3 is CASSAGQGYGYTF. In nucleotides, the CDR3 is TGTGCCAGCAGCGCGGGACAGGGCTATGGCTACACCTTC. V gene TRBV7-2 combines with J gene TRBJ1-2, with 9 bases fitting TRBD1. The V segment lost 5 bases and the J segment 4 bases; nucleotides outside the gene matches: 2. CDR1 is SGHTA and CDR2 is FQGNSA in the germline V gene. The CDR3 runs to 13 residues.

The chain couples TRBV28 to TRBJ2-5; D perhaps matches TRBD2 (7 bases). With 5 bases removed from V and 2 bases from J, the gap between germline ends came to 15 bases. The CDR3 is made up of 15 amino acids. Germline V gene lookup returns CDR1 MDHEN and CDR2 SYDVKM. CDR3 nucleotides: TGTGCCAGCAGTCTCCCGGGGGGCGGTCAAGAGACCCAGTACTTC. Protein sequence: CASSLPGGGQETQYF.

The rearrangement uses TRBV6-5 and TRBJ1-2, with 8 nucleotides matching TRBD1. Germline assignment: CDR1 MNHEY and CDR2 SVGAGI. The junction had 8 bases not matched to a gene; V was cut back by 6 bases and J by 2 bases. The CDR3 sequence is 15 residues long. Written as DNA, the CDR3 is TGTGCCAGCAGCCTAAGTCGACAGGGGAACTATGGCTACACCTTC. It encodes CASSLSRQGNYGYTF.

J is TRBJ1-4 and V is TRBV27; 7 nucleotides align to TRBD1. The length of the CDR3 is 14 residues. The germline CDR1 and CDR2 sequences are MNHEY and SMNVEV (reference sequence). Trimming took 4 bases from V and 8 from J; bases not matched to a gene: 7. The DNA of the CDR3 is TGTGCCAGCAGTTCCCGGGACAGCGGAGAAAAACTGTTTTTT. Translated, it gives CASSSRDSGEKLFF.

The rearrangement uses TRBV2 and TRBJ1-5; the match to TRBD1 covers 8 bases. Germline CDR1 reads SNHLY; CDR2 reads FYNNEI. The CDR3 contains 13 residues. J gave up 3 bases and V 6 bases, and 1 base lay outside the gene matches. The CDR3 is CASRTGANQPQHF. The CDR3 nucleotides are TGTGCCAGCAGGACAGGGGCCAATCAGCCCCAGCATTTT. Drawing the rest from reference TRBV2 and TRBJ1-5, the complete variable domain is EPEVTQTPSHQVTQMGQEVILRCVPISNHLYFYWYRQILGQKVEFLVSFYNNEISEKSEIFDDQFSVERPDGSNFTLKIRSTKLEDSAMYFCASRTGANQPQHFGDGTRLSIL.

This sequence joins TRBV11-1 and TRBJ2-2; 7 positions match TRBD1. Germline CDR1 SGHAT, CDR2 FQDESV (reference sequence). The J segment lost 5 bases and the V segment lost 6 bases, leaving 9 bases of the junction unmatched. The CDR3 has 15 residues. CDR3 sequence (DNA): TGTGCCAGCAGTGCCACAGGGGAAGGGACCGGGGAGCTGTTTTTT. It yields the protein CASSATGEGTGELFF.

V is TRBV28 and J is TRBJ2-7, with D possibly matching TRBD1 (6 bases). The germline V and J ends were trimmed by 10 bases and 0 bases, with 16 bases remaining between them. CDR1 is MDHEN, CDR2 SYDVKM, per germline. The CDR3 runs 14 residues. CDR3 residues: CAILPDRSSYEQYF. The CDR3 region has the DNA TGTGCCATCCTACCCGACAGGAGCTCCTACGAGCAGTACTTC.